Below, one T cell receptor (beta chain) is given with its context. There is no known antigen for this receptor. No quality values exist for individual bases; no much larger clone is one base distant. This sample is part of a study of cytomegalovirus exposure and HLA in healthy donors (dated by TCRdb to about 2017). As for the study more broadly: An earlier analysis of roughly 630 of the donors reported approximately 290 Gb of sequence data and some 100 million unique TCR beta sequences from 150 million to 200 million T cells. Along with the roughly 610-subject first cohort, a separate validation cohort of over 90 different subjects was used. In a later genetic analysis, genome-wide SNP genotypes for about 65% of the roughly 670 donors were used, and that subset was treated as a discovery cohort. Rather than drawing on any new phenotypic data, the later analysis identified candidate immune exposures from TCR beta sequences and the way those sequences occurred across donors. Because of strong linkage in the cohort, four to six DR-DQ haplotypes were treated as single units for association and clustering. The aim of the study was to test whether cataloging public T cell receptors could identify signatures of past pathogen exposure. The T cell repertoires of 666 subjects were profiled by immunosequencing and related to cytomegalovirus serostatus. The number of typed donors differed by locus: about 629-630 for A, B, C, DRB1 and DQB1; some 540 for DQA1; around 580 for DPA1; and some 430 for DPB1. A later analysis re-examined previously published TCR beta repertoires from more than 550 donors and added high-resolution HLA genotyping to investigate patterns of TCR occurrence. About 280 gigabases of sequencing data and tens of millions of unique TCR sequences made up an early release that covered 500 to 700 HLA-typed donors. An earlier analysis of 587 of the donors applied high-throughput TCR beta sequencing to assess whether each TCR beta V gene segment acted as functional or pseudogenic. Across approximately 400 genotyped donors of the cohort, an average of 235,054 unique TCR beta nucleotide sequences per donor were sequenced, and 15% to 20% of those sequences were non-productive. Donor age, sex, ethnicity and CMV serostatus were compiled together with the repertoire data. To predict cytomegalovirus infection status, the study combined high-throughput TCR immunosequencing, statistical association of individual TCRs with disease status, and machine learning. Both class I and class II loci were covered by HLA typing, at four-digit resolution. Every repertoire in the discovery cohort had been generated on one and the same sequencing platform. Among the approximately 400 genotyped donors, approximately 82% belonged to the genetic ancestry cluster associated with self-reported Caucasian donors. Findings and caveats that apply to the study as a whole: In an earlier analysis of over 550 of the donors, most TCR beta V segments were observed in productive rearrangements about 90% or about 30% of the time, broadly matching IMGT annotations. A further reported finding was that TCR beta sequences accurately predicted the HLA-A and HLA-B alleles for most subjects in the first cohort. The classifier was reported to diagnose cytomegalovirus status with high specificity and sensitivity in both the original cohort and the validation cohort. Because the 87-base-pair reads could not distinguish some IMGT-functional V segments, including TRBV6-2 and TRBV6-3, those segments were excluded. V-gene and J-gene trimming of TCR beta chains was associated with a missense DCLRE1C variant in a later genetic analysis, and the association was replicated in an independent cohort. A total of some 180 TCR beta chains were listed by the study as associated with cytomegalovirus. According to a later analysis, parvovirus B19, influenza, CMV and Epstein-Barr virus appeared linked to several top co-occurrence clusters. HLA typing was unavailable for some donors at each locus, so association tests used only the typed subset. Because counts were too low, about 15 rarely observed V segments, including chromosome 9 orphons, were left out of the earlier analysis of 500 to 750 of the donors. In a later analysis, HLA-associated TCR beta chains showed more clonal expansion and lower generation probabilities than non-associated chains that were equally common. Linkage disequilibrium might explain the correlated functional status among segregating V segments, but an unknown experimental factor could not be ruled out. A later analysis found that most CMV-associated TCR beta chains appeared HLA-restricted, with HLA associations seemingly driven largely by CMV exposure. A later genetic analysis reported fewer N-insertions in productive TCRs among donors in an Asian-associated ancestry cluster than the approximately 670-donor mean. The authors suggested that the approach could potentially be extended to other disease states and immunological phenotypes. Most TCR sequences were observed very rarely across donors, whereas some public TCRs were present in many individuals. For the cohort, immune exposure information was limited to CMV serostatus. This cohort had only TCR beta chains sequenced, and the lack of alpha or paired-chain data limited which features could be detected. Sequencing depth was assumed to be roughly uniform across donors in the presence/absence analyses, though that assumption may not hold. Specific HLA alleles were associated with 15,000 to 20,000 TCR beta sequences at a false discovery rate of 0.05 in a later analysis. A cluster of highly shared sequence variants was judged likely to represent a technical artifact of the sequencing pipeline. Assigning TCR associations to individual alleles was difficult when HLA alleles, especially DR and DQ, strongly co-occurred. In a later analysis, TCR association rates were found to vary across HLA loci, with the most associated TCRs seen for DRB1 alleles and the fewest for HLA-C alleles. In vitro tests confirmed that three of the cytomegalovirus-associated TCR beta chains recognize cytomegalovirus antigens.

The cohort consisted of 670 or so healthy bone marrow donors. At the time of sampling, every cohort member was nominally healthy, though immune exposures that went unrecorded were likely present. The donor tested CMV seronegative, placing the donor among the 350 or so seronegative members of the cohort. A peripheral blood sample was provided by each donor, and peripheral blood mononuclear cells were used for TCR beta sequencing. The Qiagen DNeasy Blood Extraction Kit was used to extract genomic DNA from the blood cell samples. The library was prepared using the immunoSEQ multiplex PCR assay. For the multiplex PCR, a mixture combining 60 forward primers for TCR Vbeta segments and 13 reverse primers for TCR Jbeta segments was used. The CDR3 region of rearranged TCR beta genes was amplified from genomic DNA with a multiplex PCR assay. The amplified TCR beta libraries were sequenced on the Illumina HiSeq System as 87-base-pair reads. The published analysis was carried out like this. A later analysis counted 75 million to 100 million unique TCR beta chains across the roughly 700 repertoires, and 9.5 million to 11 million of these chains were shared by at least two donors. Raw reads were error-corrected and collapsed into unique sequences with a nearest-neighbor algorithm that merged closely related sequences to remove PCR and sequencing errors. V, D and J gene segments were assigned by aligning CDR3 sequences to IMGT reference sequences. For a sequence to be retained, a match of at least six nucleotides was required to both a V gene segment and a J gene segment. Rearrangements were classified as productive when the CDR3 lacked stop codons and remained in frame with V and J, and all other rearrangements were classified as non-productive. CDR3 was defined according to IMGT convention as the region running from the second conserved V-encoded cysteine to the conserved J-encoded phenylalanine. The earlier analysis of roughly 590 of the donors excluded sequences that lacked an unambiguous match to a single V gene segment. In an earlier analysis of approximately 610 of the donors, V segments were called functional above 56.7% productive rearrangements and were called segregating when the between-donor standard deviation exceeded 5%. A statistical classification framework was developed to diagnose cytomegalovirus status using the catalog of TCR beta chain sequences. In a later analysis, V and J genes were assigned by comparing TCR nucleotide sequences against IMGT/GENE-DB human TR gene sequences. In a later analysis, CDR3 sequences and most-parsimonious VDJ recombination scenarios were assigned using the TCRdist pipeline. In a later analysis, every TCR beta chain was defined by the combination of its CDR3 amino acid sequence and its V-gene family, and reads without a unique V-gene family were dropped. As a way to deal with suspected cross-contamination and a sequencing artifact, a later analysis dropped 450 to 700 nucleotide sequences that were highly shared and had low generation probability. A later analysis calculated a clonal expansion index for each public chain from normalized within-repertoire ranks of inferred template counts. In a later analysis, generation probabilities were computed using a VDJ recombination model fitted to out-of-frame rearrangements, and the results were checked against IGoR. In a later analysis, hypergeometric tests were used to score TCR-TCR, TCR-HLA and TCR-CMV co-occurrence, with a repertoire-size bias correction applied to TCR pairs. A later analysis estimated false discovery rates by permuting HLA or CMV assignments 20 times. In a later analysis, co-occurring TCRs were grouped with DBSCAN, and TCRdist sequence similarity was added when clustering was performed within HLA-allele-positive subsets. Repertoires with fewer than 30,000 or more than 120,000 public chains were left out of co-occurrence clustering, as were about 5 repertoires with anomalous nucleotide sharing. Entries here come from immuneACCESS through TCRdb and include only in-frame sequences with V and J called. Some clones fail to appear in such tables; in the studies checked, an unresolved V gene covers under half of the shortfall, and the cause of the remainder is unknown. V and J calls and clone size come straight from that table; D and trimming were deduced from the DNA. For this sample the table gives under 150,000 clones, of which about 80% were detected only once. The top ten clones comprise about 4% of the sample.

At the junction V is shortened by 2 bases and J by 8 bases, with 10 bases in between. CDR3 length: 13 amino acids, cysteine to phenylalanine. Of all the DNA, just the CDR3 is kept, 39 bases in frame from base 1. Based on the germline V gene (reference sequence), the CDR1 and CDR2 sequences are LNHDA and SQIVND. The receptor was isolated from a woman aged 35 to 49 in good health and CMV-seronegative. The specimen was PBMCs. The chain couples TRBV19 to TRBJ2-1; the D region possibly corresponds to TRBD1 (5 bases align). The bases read TGTGCCAGTAGTATAATGGAAGGGGATGAGCAGTTCTTC. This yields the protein CASSIMEGDEQFF.